Shown below are 5 T cell receptor beta chains from a single sample sequenced in a study of CXCR3-negative and CXCR3-positive naive CD8 T cells. The authors prepared UMI-labeled TRB cDNA libraries by 5' RACE. From its re-call of the 5' RACE reads, TCRdb lists each CDR3 protein once, without DNA. The data include under 70,000 distinct CDR3 sequences; the top ten clones carry 20% to 25%. Sequencing input: memory CD8+ T cells from blood. Receptors were obtained from a human donor in good health. Some clones in this sample may be carry-over from other donors' samples.

The gene calls are TRBV3-1 and TRBJ2-7; TCRdb indicates TRBD2, and absent DNA this call remains unverified. From germline, CDR1 is LGHDT and CDR2 YNNKEL (reference sequence). CDR3 length: 12 amino acids. The CDR3 spells CASSQVGLEQYF.

This chain connects TRBV29-1 to TRBJ2-7; TCRdb's D gene call, TRBD1, goes unchecked for lack of DNA. The CDR3 length is 15 residues. Germline V gene lookup returns CDR1 SQVTM and CDR2 ANQGSEA. CDR3 amino acids: CSVAGTGALNYEQYF.

Its frequency marks this clonotype as medium-sized. The chain couples TRBV4-2 to TRBJ2-2; TCRdb calls TRBD2, which cannot be checked without DNA. The CDR3 loop spans 18 amino acids. The germline CDR1 and CDR2 sequences are LGHNA and YNFKEQ. The CDR3 reads CASSQDGPRDLNTGELFF.

This chain joins TRBV20-1 and TRBJ1-5; TCRdb lists TRBD1, though no DNA is available to test this call. Germline lookup yields CDR1 DFQATT and CDR2 SNEGSKA (reference sequence). The CDR3 has 15 residues. CDR3 protein: CSALSGQGEVQPRHF.

V is TRBV28 and J is TRBJ2-7. The CDR3 has 13 residues. The germline V gene encodes CDR1 MDHEN and CDR2 SYDVKM. The CDR3 reads CAVGEGGFYEQYF. Together with reference TRBV28 and TRBJ2-7, the CDR3 gives the full variable domain: DVKVTQSSRYLVKRTGEKVFLECVQDMDHENMFWYRQDPGLGLRLIYFSYDVKMKEKGDIPEGYSVSREKKERFSLILESASTNQTSMYLCAVGEGGFYEQYFGPGTRLTVT.